Sequencing of this TCR beta chain was carried out in a study of metastatic and nonmetastatic thyroid tumors. The sample holds many counts of this clone. TCRdb re-clonotyped the PCR reads through MiXCR. Of roughly 63,000 clones listed, 15% to 20% are singletons. Germline CDR1 reads KGHDR; CDR2 reads SFDVKD. The ends lost 0 bases at V and 1 base at J; junction bases unmatched: 6. CDR3 length: 17 amino acids. No patient had received any treatment before thyroid surgery. The sequencing sample was made of blood. V usage is TRBV24-1 and J usage is TRBJ2-3, with 7 positions matching TRBD2. The receptor comes from a male donor with papillary thyroid cancer or a benign thyroid nodule (not recorded which). Some clones in this sample may be carry-over from other donors' samples. The CDR3 is CATSDLAGAIGTDTQYF. CDR3 sequence (DNA): TGTGCCACCAGTGATTTGGCGGGAGCCATAGGCACAGATACGCAGTATTTT.